Each of the 7 T cell receptor beta chains below was sequenced from the same sample in a study of Graves' ophthalmopathy and Graves' hyperthyroidism. Scientists amplified the TCR beta CDR3 regions from RNA transcripts. Scientists carried out first-round RT-PCR using HTBI primers and then a second-round multiplex PCR. TCRdb re-called the multiplex PCR reads with MiXCR, one entry per CDR3 protein. The profile shows approximately 160,000 distinct CDR3 sequences, about two fifths of them singletons. The sample consisted of peripheral blood. These receptors were obtained from a man aged 25 to 40 with Graves' ophthalmopathy.

The rearrangement joins TRBV6-5 to TRBJ1-1; D is undetermined. This CDR3 contains 14 residues. Per germline, CDR1 MNHEY and CDR2 SVGAGI. The ends were cut back, 4 bases at V and 4 bases at J, with 13 bases in the middle. The CDR3 spells CASSSNVRGTEAFF. CDR3 coding DNA: TGTGCCAGCAGTTCCAACGTCCGAGGCACTGAAGCTTTCTTT.

The chain employs TRBV3-1 and TRBJ2-7; tentatively, D is TRBD2 (5 bases). The CDR3 has 15 amino acids. The V gene's germline CDR1 is LGHDT and CDR2 YNNKEL (reference sequence). The germline V and J ends were trimmed by 0 bases and 5 bases, with 14 bases remaining between them. DNA of the CDR3: TGTGCCAGCAGCCAAGATCGGGTGGGAGTGGACGAGCAGTACTTC. Its translation is CASSQDRVGVDEQYF.

This clonotype was observed at least ten times. The chain combines TRBV28 with TRBJ1-5; tentative D call: TRBD1 (6 bases). Germline assignment: CDR1 MDHEN and CDR2 SYDVKM. The CDR3 is made up of 13 amino acids. The ends were cut back, 9 bases at V and 7 bases at J, with 16 bases in the middle. CDR3 region: CASGGGAWQPQHF. The CDR3 DNA sequence: TGTGCCAGTGGGGGGGGGGCCTGGCAGCCCCAGCATTTT.

This rearrangement joins TRBV6-1 to TRBJ1-2; no clear D. Germline V gene sequence: CDR1 MNHNS, CDR2 SASEGT. Trimming cost V 0 bases and J 10 bases, with 9 bases left between them. There are 12 residues in the CDR3. The CDR3 DNA sequence: TGTGCCAGCAGTGAAGCTTACAGATTCTACACCTTC. Residues: CASSEAYRFYTF.

J is TRBJ2-7 and V is TRBV28; 10 bases agree with TRBD1. This CDR3 region has 13 residues. With 7 bases clipped from V and 6 bases from J, the junction kept 6 bases outside the gene matches. The germline CDR1 and CDR2 sequences are MDHEN and SYDVKM. The CDR3 region is CASTPGQGSEQYF. The CDR3 bases are TGTGCCAGCACACCGGGACAGGGGTCCGAGCAGTACTTC.

This clonotype was seen at least ten times. The V call is TRBV12-3 or TRBV12-4, the J call TRBJ2-7; D not resolved. CDR3 length: 14 amino acids. With 1 base removed from V and 1 base from J, the gap between germline ends came to 8 bases. The CDR3: CASSLGSVSYEQYF. The CDR3 DNA is TGTGCCAGCAGTTTAGGGTCAGTATCCTACGAGCAGTACTTC.

This clonotype showed up many times. The V call is TRBV6-5, the J call TRBJ2-4; either TRBD1 or TRBD2 may fit D (6 bases each). V was cut by 4 bases and J by 5 bases, with 12 bases left in between. This CDR3 is 14 amino acids long. CDR1 is MNHEY, CDR2 SVGAGI, per germline. The CDR3 region is CASSFPGAENIQYF. CDR3 coding DNA: TGTGCCAGCAGTTTCCCGGGGGCCGAAAACATTCAGTACTTC.